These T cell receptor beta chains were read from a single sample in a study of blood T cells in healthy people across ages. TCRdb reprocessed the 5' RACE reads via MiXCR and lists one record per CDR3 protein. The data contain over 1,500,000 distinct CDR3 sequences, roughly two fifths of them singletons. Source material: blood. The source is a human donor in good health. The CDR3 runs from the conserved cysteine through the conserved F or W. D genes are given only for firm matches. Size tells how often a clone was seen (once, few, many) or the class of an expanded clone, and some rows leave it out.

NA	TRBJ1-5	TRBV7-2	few	TGTGCCAGCAGCCCTCAGGGGAGGGGTCAGCCCCAGCATTTT	CASSPQGRGQPQHF
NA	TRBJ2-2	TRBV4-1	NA	TGCGCCAGCAGCCAAGATAGGTTTCGGACCCGAGAGACCGGGGAGCTGTTTTTT	CASSQDRFRTRETGELFF
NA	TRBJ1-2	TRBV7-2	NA	TGTGCCAGCAGCTTACCCAGGGAGTTATATGGCTACACCTTC	CASSLPRELYGYTF
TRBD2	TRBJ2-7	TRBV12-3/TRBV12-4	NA	TGTGCCAGCAGCACCGGGACTAGCGCCTACGAGCAGTACTTC	CASSTGTSAYEQYF
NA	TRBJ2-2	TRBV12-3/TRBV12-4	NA	TGTGCCAGCAGTCGAGCGACAGGATCTTTCACCGGGGAGCTGTTTTTT	CASSRATGSFTGELFF
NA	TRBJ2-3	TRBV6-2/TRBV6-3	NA	TGTGCCAGCACCCCGCGGACTTCGGGTACGCAGTATTTT	CASTPRTSGTQYF
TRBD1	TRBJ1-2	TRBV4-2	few	TGTGCCAGCAGCCAAGATTGGGCAGGGGGCGCAATGTCTGGCTACACCTTC	CASSQDWAGGAMSGYTF
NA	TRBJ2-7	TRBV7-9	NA	TGTGCCAGCAGCACCCCGGTTACGCGTGGGGGGCCGAGCGAGCAGTACTTC	CASSTPVTRGGPSEQYF
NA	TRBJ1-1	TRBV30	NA	TGTGCCTGGAGTATACAGGGTAGAGCTTTCTTT	CAWSIQGRAFF
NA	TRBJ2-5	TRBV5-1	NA	TGCGCCAGCAGGGTAGATGAGACCCAGTACTTC	CASRVDETQYF
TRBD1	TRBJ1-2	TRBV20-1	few	TGCAGTGCACCCAGGGGGGACCCTAACTATGGCTACACCTTC	CSAPRGDPNYGYTF
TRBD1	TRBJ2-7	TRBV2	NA	TGTGCCAGCCTACAGGGGAACGAGCAGTACTTC	CASLQGNEQYF
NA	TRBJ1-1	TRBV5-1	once	TGCGCCAGTAACCAAGGGGAGGTAGTTCGGGTCACTGAAGCTTTCTTT	CASNQGEVVRVTEAFF
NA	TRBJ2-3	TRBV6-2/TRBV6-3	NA	TGTGCCAGCACACAGAGGCTTGAGGCAGATACGCAGTATTTT	CASTQRLEADTQYF
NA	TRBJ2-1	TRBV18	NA	TGTGCCAGCTCACCAAGCTTCGGTCAGTACAATGAGCAGTTCTTC	CASSPSFGQYNEQFF
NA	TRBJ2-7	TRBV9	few	TGTGCCAGCAGCGTAGTGGGAGGGGGACTATACGAGCAGTACTTC	CASSVVGGGLYEQYF
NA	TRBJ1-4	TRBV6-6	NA	TGTGCCAGCGGCTCGTTACCAACTAATGAAAAACTGTTTTTT	CASGSLPTNEKLFF
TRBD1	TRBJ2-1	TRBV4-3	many	TGCGCCAGCAGCCAAGAGGACAGGGTAAGCAATGAGCAGTTCTTC	CASSQEDRVSNEQFF
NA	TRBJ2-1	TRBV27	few	TGTGCCAGCAGCGGGACACCGTGGGATGAGCAGTTCTTC	CASSGTPWDEQFF
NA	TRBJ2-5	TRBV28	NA	TGTGCCAGCCAGGAACCAGGGGTAGAGACCCAGTACTTC	CASQEPGVETQYF
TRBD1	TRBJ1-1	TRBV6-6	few	TGTGCCAGCAGTAACGAGCGACAGGGTTGGACTGAAGCTTTCTTT	CASSNERQGWTEAFF
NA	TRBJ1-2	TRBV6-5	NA	TGTGCCAGCAGTTGCTCGGCAGGTTATGGCTACACCTTC	CASSCSAGYGYTF
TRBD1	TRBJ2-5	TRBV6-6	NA	TGTGCCAGCATGAAAAGGGGGCTGGAGACCCAGTACTTC	CASMKRGLETQYF
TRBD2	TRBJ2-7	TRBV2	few	TGTGCCAGCAAAGACCCCGGACTAGCGGGATACGAGCAGTACTTC	CASKDPGLAGYEQYF
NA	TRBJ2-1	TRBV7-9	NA	TGTGCCAGCAGCTTAAGGGGGTACCAAGAGACCCAGTTCTTC	CASSLRGYQETQFF
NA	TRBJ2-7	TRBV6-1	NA	TGTGCCAGCCGGTCAGGCACAACATACTACGAGCAGTACTTC	CASRSGTTYYEQYF
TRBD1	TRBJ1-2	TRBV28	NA	TGTGCCAGCAGCCCCGGGACAGCCCTTAGGGGCTACACCTTC	CASSPGTALRGYTF
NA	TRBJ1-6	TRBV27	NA	TGTGCCAGCGGTTTAGCAGGGGCTAATTCACCCCTCCACTTT	CASGLAGANSPLHF
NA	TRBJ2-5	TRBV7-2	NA	TGTGCCAGCAGCCCCGCGGTGCGGGAGACCCAGTACTTC	CASSPAVRETQYF
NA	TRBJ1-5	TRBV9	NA	TGTGCCAGCAGCTATACTGGACTGCTCAATCAGCCCCAGCATTTT	CASSYTGLLNQPQHF
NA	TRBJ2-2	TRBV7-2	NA	TGTGCCAGCAGCTTAGCTAACAGGGCGGGCACCGGGGAGCTGTTTTTT	CASSLANRAGTGELFF
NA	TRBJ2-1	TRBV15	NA	TGTGCCACCAGCAGAGATCCAATCTCGTACGAGCAGTTCTTC	CATSRDPISYEQFF
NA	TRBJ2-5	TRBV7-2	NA	TGTGCCAGCGGGGGGACTTTACAAGGGACCCAGTACTTC	CASGGTLQGTQYF
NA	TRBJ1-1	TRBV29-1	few	TGCAGCGTTGGTCAGATCCTGAACACTGAAGCTTTCTTT	CSVGQILNTEAFF
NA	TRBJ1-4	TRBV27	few	TGTGCCAGCAGCGGGGGGACTAATGAAAAACTGTTTTTT	CASSGGTNEKLFF
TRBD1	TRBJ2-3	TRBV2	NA	TGTGCCAGCAGAAGGGACAGGGGAGGAGATACGCAGTATTTT	CASRRDRGGDTQYF
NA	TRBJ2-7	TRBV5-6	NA	TGTGCCAGCAGCCCCATGACGGCAGGATTCATCGGGGAGCAGTACTTC	CASSPMTAGFIGEQYF
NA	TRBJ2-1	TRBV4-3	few	TGCGCCAGCAGCCAAGGGTCGGGCCAAGGGTACAATGAGCAGTTCTTC	CASSQGSGQGYNEQFF
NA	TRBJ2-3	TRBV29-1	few	TGCAGCGTTGAACCGGACACAGATACGCAGTATTTT	CSVEPDTDTQYF